A selection of T cell receptor beta chains follows, all from one sample in a study of CD8 T cells in ankylosing spondylitis. TCRdb fed the 5' RACE reads into MiXCR, producing one record per CDR3 protein. The data show under 850,000 distinct CDR3 sequences, with under 20% seen just once and under 20% held by the top ten. The sample consisted of blood, either unsorted or a sorted T cell fraction (not recorded which). The origin of the receptors is a male donor with ankylosing spondylitis. The CDR3 runs from the conserved cysteine through the conserved F or W. Fields, in order: clone size, D gene, V gene, J gene, CDR3 protein, CDR3 DNA. A D gene is named only where the DNA matches it firmly. Some rows have no size entry. The others give once, few or many, or a class for an expanded clone.

>few|-|TRBV3-1|TRBJ2-5
CASSPSVETQYF
TGTGCCAGCAGCCCCTCTGTGGAGACCCAGTACTTC
>few|TRBD2|TRBV7-3|TRBJ2-5
CASSLNAAGKETQYF
TGTGCCAGCAGCTTAAATGCAGCGGGAAAAGAGACCCAGTACTTC
>few|-|TRBV9|TRBJ2-1
CASRGVVEQFF
TGTGCCAGCAGGGGAGTTGTTGAGCAGTTCTTC
>-|-|TRBV4-3|TRBJ1-5
CASSQDGGVGNQPQHF
TGCGCCAGCAGCCAAGATGGCGGGGTTGGCAATCAGCCCCAGCATTTT
>few|TRBD2|TRBV11-3|TRBJ2-1
CASSFSSGGLQFF
TGTGCCAGCAGCTTCTCTAGCGGGGGATTACAGTTCTTC
>-|-|TRBV2|TRBJ2-1
CATGAIEQFF
TGTGCCACAGGGGCGATTGAGCAGTTCTTC
>few|TRBD1|TRBV12-3/TRBV12-4|TRBJ2-7
CASRKGGTSYEQYF
TGTGCCAGCAGGAAAGGGGGCACGTCTTACGAGCAGTACTTC
>few|-|TRBV6-2/TRBV6-3|TRBJ1-1
CASSWERTEAFF
TGTGCCAGCAGTTGGGAACGCACTGAAGCTTTCTTT
>few|TRBD1|TRBV12-3/TRBV12-4|TRBJ1-5
CASSRPGGNQPQHF
TGTGCCAGCAGTCGCCCAGGGGGTAATCAGCCCCAGCATTTT
>-|-|TRBV7-2|TRBJ2-7
CASSLYPGAYEQYF
TGTGCCAGCAGCTTATATCCAGGGGCCTACGAGCAGTACTTC
>-|TRBD1|TRBV3-1|TRBJ1-6
CASSQEPGSRGRSAPLHF
TGTGCCAGCAGCCAAGAACCCGGTAGTAGGGGGCGGTCGGCACCCCTCCACTTT
>-|-|TRBV7-2|TRBJ1-5
CASSRGGGLDNQPQHF
TGTGCCAGCAGCCGCGGGGGGGGGCTCGACAATCAGCCCCAGCATTTT
>-|-|TRBV20-1|TRBJ1-5
CSARDRIEENQPQHF
TGCAGTGCTAGAGATCGAATCGAGGAAAATCAGCCCCAGCATTTT
>-|-|TRBV18|TRBJ2-5
CASSRGERKETQYF
TGTGCCAGCTCACGTGGGGAGCGGAAAGAGACCCAGTACTTC